This TCR beta chain was recorded in a study of vaccination and CD4 T cells after COVID-19. In the study overall: The authors used overlapping spike peptides from SARS-CoV-2, HCoV-NL63, HCoV-OC43 and HCoV-229E to stimulate cells.

Trimming shortened V by 10 bases and J by 5 bases, and 23 bases separated the two germline ends. CDR3 length: 15 residues. Germline V lookup: CDR1 MNHNS, CDR2 SASEGT. The assay that was used to sequence DNA from cultured CD4+ T cells was the Oncomine TCR Beta short-read assay. TCRdb reprocessed the PCR reads via MiXCR and lists one record per CDR3 protein. The sample lists about 6,800 distinct CDR3 sequences; about 60% were seen once. On this clonotype itself: Its antigen is not identified.

Described treatment: roughly 10-day PBMC culture with coronavirus spike peptide pools or control peptides (ViraFEST assay). Harvesting of the unexposed donor's CD4+ T cells predated the COVID-19 pandemic (2011-2018). The authors replaced half the medium with fresh IL-2 medium on days 3 and 7. The clonotype originates from a human donor in good health. The chain has TRBV6-1 and TRBJ1-2; no firm D call. Sequenced input: CD4+ T cells from blood, cultured in vitro. CDR3 coding DNA: TGTGCCACCAACACCTTAAGGGATTCGACTTATGGCTACACCTTC. Amino acid sequence: CATNTLRDSTYGYTF.